A single sample gave rise to the 29 T cell receptor beta chains below, sequenced in a study of cytomegalovirus exposure and HLA in healthy donors. 13 Jbeta primers and 60 Vbeta primers were used for the PCR. Repertoires were generated with immunoSEQ multiplex PCR, while TCRdb's copy carries only in-frame clones and drops some. The sample lists roughly 260,000 clones; almost 85% were seen once. Sequencing was done on a sample of PBMCs. The source of these receptors is a middle-aged woman in good health and CMV-seropositive.

The genes are TRBV5-1 and TRBJ2-7, with 8 bases identical to TRBD1. Trimming removed 4 bases from V and 0 bases from J; junction bases left unmatched: 6. The V gene's germline CDR1 is SGHRS and CDR2 YFSETQ. The CDR3 loop spans 15 amino acids. CDR3 coding DNA: TGCGCCAGCAGCCCGGAGACAGGGGCCTCCTACGAGCAGTACTTC. This sequence encodes CASSPETGASYEQYF. Full variable domain (remainder filled in from reference TRBV5-1 and TRBJ2-7): KAGVTQTPRYLIKTRGQQVTLSCSPISGHRSVSWYQQTPGQGLQFLFEYFSETQRNKGNFPGRFSGRQFSNSRSEMNVSTLELGDSALYLCASSPETGASYEQYFGPGTRLTVT.

The rearrangement uses TRBV5-1 and TRBJ2-2; D perhaps matches TRBD2 (5 bases). Trimming removed 2 bases from V and 2 bases from J, with 10 bases in between. In germline, CDR1 is SGHRS, CDR2 YFSETQ. The CDR3 has 15 residues. The CDR3 reads CASSFRTGNTGELFF. CDR3 sequence (DNA): TGCGCCAGCAGCTTTAGGACTGGAAACACCGGGGAGCTGTTTTTT.

The chain has TRBV11-1 and TRBJ2-7; 8 bases map to TRBD1. With V trimmed by 4 bases and J by 3 bases, 5 bases remained unmatched. The germline V gene encodes CDR1 SGHAT and CDR2 FQDESV (reference sequence). The CDR3 has 14 residues. CDR3 protein: CASSSTGASYEQYF. Written as DNA, the CDR3 is TGTGCCAGCAGCTCGACAGGGGCAAGCTACGAGCAGTACTTC.

The gene calls are TRBV27 and TRBJ2-1; D gene ambiguous. Germline V gene sequence: CDR1 MNHEY, CDR2 SMNVEV (reference sequence). The V end was cut by 2 bases, the J end by 6 bases, with 11 bases between. The CDR3 covers 14 residues. The CDR3 DNA reads TGTGCCAGCAGTTTACTTTCCCCCCCCAATGAGCAGTTCTTC. Translated, it gives CASSLLSPPNEQFF.

The table lists this clone with a count of one. The chain couples TRBV9 to TRBJ2-2; a possible D gene is TRBD2 (6 bases). The CDR3 is 16 amino acids. With 1 base removed from V and 1 base from J, the gap between germline ends came to 11 bases. The germline gives CDR1 SGDLS, CDR2 YYNGEE. This CDR3 is CASSVHLSGNTGELFF. In DNA form, the CDR3 reads TGTGCCAGCAGCGTACACCTTAGCGGGAACACCGGGGAGCTGTTTTTT.

This clone was observed once. This rearrangement joins TRBV7-2 to TRBJ2-5; 8 bases align to TRBD1. V was pared by 5 bases and J by 2 bases, with 16 bases of the junction left unmatched. This CDR3 region has 18 residues. Germline V lookup: CDR1 SGHTA, CDR2 FQGNSA. CDR3 sequence reads: CASSHIGGQAPGQETQYF. In nucleotides, the CDR3 is TGTGCCAGCAGCCACATCGGGGGACAGGCGCCCGGGCAAGAGACCCAGTACTTC.

V is TRBV18 and J is TRBJ2-1, with 10 positions matching TRBD2. From germline, CDR1 is KGHSH and CDR2 LQKENI. CDR3 size: 15 residues. V lost 6 bases to trimming and J lost 14 bases; unmatched junction nucleotides: 16. The CDR3 reads CASSPNSGAGGPKFF. CDR3 DNA: TGTGCCAGCTCTCCGAATTCGGGAGCGGGAGGGCCGAAGTTCTTC.

The V call is TRBV6-6, the J call TRBJ2-7; 8 bases agree with TRBD2. Germline CDR1 reads MNHNY; CDR2 reads SVGAGI (reference sequence). The CDR3 is 15 amino acids. J was trimmed by 0 bases and V by 9 bases; bases with no gene match: 10. The CDR3 reads CASRGSGSLSYEQYF. The DNA of the CDR3 is TGTGCCAGTCGGGGGAGCGGGAGTCTCTCCTACGAGCAGTACTTC.

V gene TRBV27 combines with J gene TRBJ2-7, with 10 bases matching TRBD2. V lost 3 bases and J lost 2; bases outside the gene matches: 7. This CDR3 is 16 amino acids long. CDR1 is MNHEY, CDR2 SMNVEV, per germline (reference sequence). The DNA for the CDR3 is TGTGCCAGCAGTTTGACCGGGACTAGCGCGACCTACGAGCAGTACTTC. Protein: CASSLTGTSATYEQYF.

In this sample, this clone turned up a few times. The chain is built from TRBV28 and TRBJ2-2; the D gene is possibly TRBD1 (5 bases). The CDR3 covers 14 residues. Germline-derived CDR1 and CDR2 are MDHEN and SYDVKM. The ends were cut back, 6 bases at V and 6 bases at J, with 14 bases in the middle. CDR3 amino acids: CASRGPTGAGELFF. The CDR3 region has the DNA TGTGCCAGCAGGGGGCCAACCGGCGCCGGGGAGCTGTTTTTT.

The rearrangement links TRBV27 to TRBJ2-7; D perhaps matches TRBD2 (6 bases). Germline V gene lookup returns CDR1 MNHEY and CDR2 SMNVEV (reference sequence). Trimming removed 0 bases from V and 3 bases from J, with 15 bases in between. The CDR3 loop spans 16 amino acids. This chain's CDR3 is CASSLSPGLGYYEQYF. The CDR3 DNA sequence: TGTGCCAGCAGTTTATCCCCGGGACTGGGCTACTACGAGCAGTACTTC.

In its sample, this clone was seen once. J is TRBJ1-1 and V is TRBV5-1, with 9 bases fitting TRBD1. From germline, CDR1 is SGHRS and CDR2 YFSETQ. The junction had 4 bases not matched to a gene; V was cut back by 4 bases and J by 3 bases. The CDR3 runs to 14 residues. As DNA, the CDR3 is TGCGCCAGCAGCGAGGGACAGGGCTACACTGAAGCTTTCTTT. It encodes CASSEGQGYTEAFF.

CDR3 sequence reads: CASSLYQNPNTEAFF. The CDR3 DNA is TGTGCCAGCAGCTTGTATCAGAACCCGAACACTGAAGCTTTCTTT. The chain joins TRBV5-6 to TRBJ1-1; D is uncertain. The CDR3 is 15 residues long. Germline-derived CDR1 and CDR2 are SGHDT and YYEEEE. Trimming pared 1 base from V and 1 base from J, leaving 11 bases between.

This chain connects TRBV18 to TRBJ2-5; TRBD2 matches 8 bases. The V and J ends lost 5 bases and 3 bases, in that order; junction bases with no gene match: 5. This CDR3 region has 14 residues. Per germline, CDR1 KGHSH and CDR2 LQKENI. The CDR3 region is CASSSTSGEETQYF. The CDR3 DNA reads as TGTGCCAGCTCATCCACTAGCGGAGAAGAGACCCAGTACTTC.

This clone was counted only a few times. This rearrangement joins TRBV5-1 to TRBJ1-1; D possibly corresponds to TRBD1 (6 bases). Germline CDR1 is SGHRS and CDR2 is YFSETQ. The V gene lost 7 bases and the J gene lost 0 bases, with 19 bases spanning the gap. This CDR3 has 16 residues. CDR3 in amino acids: CASDPGDAQMNTEAFF. CDR3 nucleotides: TGCGCCAGCGACCCAGGGGACGCCCAGATGAACACTGAAGCTTTCTTT.

The chain links TRBV7-3 to TRBJ2-1; D is unresolved. CDR3 length: 13 amino acids. V was cut by 4 bases and J by 5 bases, with 9 bases left in between. Germline V gives CDR1 SGHTA, CDR2 FQGTGA. CDR3 in amino acids: CASSSRPNNEQFF. As DNA, the CDR3 is TGTGCCAGCAGCTCCAGGCCAAACAATGAGCAGTTCTTC.

The genes are TRBV4-1 and TRBJ2-2; TRBD2 agrees at 8 bases. Trimming took 0 bases from V and 5 from J; bases not matched to a gene: 11. The CDR3 consists of 18 residues. Germline V lookup: CDR1 MGHRA, CDR2 YSYEKL. CDR3 coding DNA: TGCGCCAGCAGCCAAGATTTCAGCGGGAGAACGGGAACCGGGGAGCTGTTTTTT. Translation: CASSQDFSGRTGTGELFF.

CDR3 DNA: TGTGCCAGCAGCTTAGGGGCAGGCTTAACAGATACGCAGTATTTT. Its protein is CASSLGAGLTDTQYF. The chain carries TRBV11-2 and TRBJ2-3; D uncertain. Germline CDR1 and CDR2: SGHAT and FQNNGV. This CDR3 contains 15 residues. V was cut by 1 base and J by 3 bases, with 11 bases left in between. The entire variable domain, with the rest obtained from reference TRBV11-2 and TRBJ2-3, is as follows: EAGVAQSPRYKIIEKRQSVAFWCNPISGHATLYWYQQILGQGPKLLIQFQNNGVVDDSQLPKDRFSAERLKGVDSTLKIQPAKLEDSAVYLCASSLGAGLTDTQYFGPGTRLTVL.

The chain uses TRBV23-1 and TRBJ1-5, with no clear D. TRBV23-1 is treated as an ORF (open reading frame) with a function not yet certain. Trimming removed 10 bases at V and 1 base at J, with 11 bases between. This CDR3 contains 13 residues. The CDR3 DNA follows: TGCGCCACCACTGACATAAGCAATCAGCCCCAGCATTTT. Residues: CATTDISNQPQHF.

This clone was recorded once. The rearrangement links TRBV29-1 to TRBJ2-7, with a weak D call TRBD2 (6 bases). Trimming removed 7 bases at V and 2 bases at J, with 15 bases between. Germline CDR1 and CDR2: SQVTM and ANQGSEA. The CDR3 runs to 13 residues. As DNA, the CDR3 is TGCAGCGGGTGGGCTAGCGACACCTACGAGCAGTACTTC. It codes for CSGWASDTYEQYF.

The chain employs TRBV15 and TRBJ2-2; 10 nucleotides agree with TRBD1. Germline V gene sequence: CDR1 LNHNV, CDR2 YYDKDF (reference sequence). The CDR3 extends over 17 amino acids. Trimming cost V 0 bases and J 4 bases; bases outside gene matches: 5. Here the CDR3 reads CATSRDRTGGPTGELFF. The DNA of the CDR3 is TGTGCCACCAGCAGAGATCGGACAGGGGGGCCCACCGGGGAGCTGTTTTTT.

V gene TRBV11-2 combines with J gene TRBJ2-7; maybe TRBD2 (6 bases). Germline CDR1 SGHAT, CDR2 FQNNGV. This CDR3 comprises 16 residues. The V and J ends lost 5 bases and 1 base respectively, with 18 bases between them. This CDR3 reads CASSPRDSLGSYEQYF. The CDR3 bases are TGTGCCAGCAGCCCTCGGGACTCCCTAGGTTCCTACGAGCAGTACTTC.

The V call is TRBV28, the J call TRBJ1-5; 7 nucleotides agree with TRBD1. Per germline, CDR1 MDHEN and CDR2 SYDVKM. V was clipped by 8 bases and J by 5 bases; unmatched bases: 3. The CDR3 consists of 12 residues. CDR3 sequence: CASGDSHQPQHF. As DNA, the CDR3 is TGTGCCAGCGGGGACAGCCATCAGCCCCAGCATTTT. Full variable domain (remainder filled in from reference TRBV28 and TRBJ1-5): DVKVTQSSRYLVKRTGEKVFLECVQDMDHENMFWYRQDPGLGLRLIYFSYDVKMKEKGDIPEGYSVSREKKERFSLILESASTNQTSMYLCASGDSHQPQHFGDGTRLSIL.

In its sample, this clone was seen a few times. This chain connects TRBV25-1 to TRBJ1-6; no clear D gene. CDR3 length equals 15 residues. The germline V gene has CDR1 MGHDK and CDR2 SYGVNS. Deletions cut 3 bases from V and 0 bases from J, with 6 bases between. As DNA, the CDR3 is TGTGCCAGCAGTGACCCCAGCTCCTATAATTCACCCCTCCACTTT. Protein sequence: CASSDPSSYNSPLHF.

The chain has TRBV5-1 and TRBJ2-5; 11 bases map to TRBD2. CDR3 size: 15 residues. Trimming removed 2 bases from V and 4 bases from J; junction bases left unmatched: 4. Germline lookup yields CDR1 SGHRS and CDR2 YFSETQ. CDR3 amino acids: CASSFSLAGGETQYF. The DNA of the CDR3 is TGCGCCAGCAGCTTCAGTCTAGCGGGAGGAGAGACCCAGTACTTC.

The CDR3 DNA reads as TGCGCCAGCACCCTGACTAGCGGGAGTACCGGGGAGCTGTTTTTT. This encodes CASTLTSGSTGELFF. The genes are TRBV10-1 and TRBJ2-2; 12 bases line up with TRBD2. The CDR3 contains 15 residues. The germline V gene encodes CDR1 WNHNN and CDR2 SYGVQD (reference sequence). The V gene end was trimmed by 7 bases and the J gene end by 5 bases; junction bases not matched to a gene: 5.

The chain couples TRBV7-8 to TRBJ2-7; 8 positions agree with TRBD1. V shed 5 bases, J shed 3 bases, and the junction held 3 bases outside the gene matches. Per germline, CDR1 SGHVS and CDR2 FQNEAQ. This CDR3 has 13 amino acids. The chain's CDR3 is CASSITGGYEQYF. In DNA form, the CDR3 reads TGTGCCAGCAGCATTACAGGGGGCTACGAGCAGTACTTC.

In this sample, this clone turned up a few times. The chain has TRBV18 and TRBJ2-1; 8 bases fit TRBD1. The V and J ends lost 5 bases and 4 bases, in that order; junction bases with no gene match: 7. The CDR3 length is 15 residues. Germline CDR1 and CDR2: KGHSH and LQKENI. DNA of the CDR3: TGTGCCAGCTCAACCGGGACAGGAGGTTACAATGAGCAGTTCTTC. Its protein product is CASSTGTGGYNEQFF.

Remarks on this clone: The sample holds other DNA sequences that translate to the same CDR3. The chain recombines TRBV7-2 with TRBJ2-7, with D possibly being TRBD2 (6 bases). The ends were cut back, 1 base at V and 0 bases at J, with 10 bases in the middle. Germline CDR1 is SGHTA and CDR2 is FQGNSA. The CDR3 length is 15 residues. CDR3 in DNA: TGTGCCAGCAGCTTAGGCGGAGGGAGCTCCTACGAGCAGTACTTC. Amino acids: CASSLGGGSSYEQYF. The variable domain in full, completed from reference TRBV7-2 and TRBJ2-7, reads GAGVSQSPSNKVTEKGKDVELRCDPISGHTALYWYRQSLGQGLEFLIYFQGNSAPDKSGLPSDRFSAERTGGSVSTLTIQRTQQEDSAVYLCASSLGGGSSYEQYFGPGTRLTVT.